This TCR beta chain was profiled in a study of OX40 agonist ivuxolimab in advanced cancers. As for the study in general: Patient treatment consisted of intravenous ivuxolimab administration every 2 weeks at 0.01 to 10 mg/kg. Subjects had a mean age of roughly 60 years, with a range of 23 to 79; around 83% were male. Study-wide findings and caveats: Among patients with partial responses at 0.1-3.0 mg/kg, clonal expansion was among the lowest.

As regards this clone: Its antigen is unknown.

TCRdb's copy holds only in-frame clones and misses some; the assay was immunoSEQ multiplex PCR. The sample has roughly 60,000 clones; roughly nine tenths are singletons. V shed 5 bases and J shed 0 bases, with 5 bases lying between them. The germline V gene has CDR1 LNHDA and CDR2 SQIVND (reference sequence). This CDR3 spans 13 amino acids. This material consisted of CD4+ or CD8+ T cells sorted from blood, taken in a trial of the OX40 agonist ivuxolimab. V gene TRBV19 combines with J gene TRBJ2-1; D call uncertain. The clonotype originates from an adult with an advanced solid tumor such as melanoma, head and neck, liver or kidney cancer. The CDR3: CASSASSYNEQFF. The CDR3 nucleotides are TGTGCCAGTAGTGCTAGCTCCTACAATGAGCAGTTCTTC.